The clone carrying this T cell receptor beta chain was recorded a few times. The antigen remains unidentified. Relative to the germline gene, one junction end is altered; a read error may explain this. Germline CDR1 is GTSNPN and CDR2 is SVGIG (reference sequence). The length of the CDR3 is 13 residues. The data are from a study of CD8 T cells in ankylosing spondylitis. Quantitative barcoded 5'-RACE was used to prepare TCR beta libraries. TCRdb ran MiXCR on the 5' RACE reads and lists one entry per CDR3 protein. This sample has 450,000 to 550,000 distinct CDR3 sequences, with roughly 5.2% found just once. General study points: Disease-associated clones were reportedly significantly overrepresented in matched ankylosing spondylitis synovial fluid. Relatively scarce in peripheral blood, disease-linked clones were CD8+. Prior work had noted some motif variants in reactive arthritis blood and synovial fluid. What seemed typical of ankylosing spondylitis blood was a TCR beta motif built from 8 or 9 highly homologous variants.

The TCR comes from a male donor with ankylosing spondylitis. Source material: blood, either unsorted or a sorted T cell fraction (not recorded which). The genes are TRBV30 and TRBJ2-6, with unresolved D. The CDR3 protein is CAWGVSGANVLTF. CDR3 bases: TGTGCCTGGGGTGTCTCTGGGGCCAACGTCCTGACTTTC.